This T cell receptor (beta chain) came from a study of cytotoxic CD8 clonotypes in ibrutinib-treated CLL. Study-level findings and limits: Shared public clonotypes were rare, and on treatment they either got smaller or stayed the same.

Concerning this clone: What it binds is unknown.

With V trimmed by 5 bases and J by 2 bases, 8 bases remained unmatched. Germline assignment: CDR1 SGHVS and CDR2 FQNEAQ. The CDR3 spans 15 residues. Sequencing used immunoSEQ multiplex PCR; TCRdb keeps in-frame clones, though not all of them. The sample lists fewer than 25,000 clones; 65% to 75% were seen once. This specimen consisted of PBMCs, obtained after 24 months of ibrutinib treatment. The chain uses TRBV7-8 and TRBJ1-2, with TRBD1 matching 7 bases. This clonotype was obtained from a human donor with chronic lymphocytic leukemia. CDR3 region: CASSTSDRMNYGYTF. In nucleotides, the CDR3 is TGTGCCAGCAGCACTTCGGACAGGATGAACTATGGCTACACCTTC. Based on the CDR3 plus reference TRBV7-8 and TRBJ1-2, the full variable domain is GAGVSQSPRYKVAKRGQDVALRCDPISGHVSLFWYQQALGQGPEFLTYFQNEAQLDKSGLPSDRFFAERPEGSVSTLKIQRTQQEDSAVYLCASSTSDRMNYGYTFGSGTRLTVV.